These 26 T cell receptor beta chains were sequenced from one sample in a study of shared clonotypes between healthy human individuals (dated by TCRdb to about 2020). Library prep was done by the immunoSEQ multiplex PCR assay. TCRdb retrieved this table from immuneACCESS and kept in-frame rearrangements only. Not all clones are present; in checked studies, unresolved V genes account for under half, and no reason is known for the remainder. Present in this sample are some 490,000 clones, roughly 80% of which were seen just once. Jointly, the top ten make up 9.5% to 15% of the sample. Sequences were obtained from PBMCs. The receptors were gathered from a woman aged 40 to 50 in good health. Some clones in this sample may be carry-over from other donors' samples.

CDR3 in DNA: TGCAGCGCCGGAGGGCAGGGGTTCAACTATGGCTACACCTTC. Amino acids: CSAGGQGFNYGYTF. This chain links TRBV29-1 with TRBJ1-2; D might be TRBD1 (6 bases). V lost 7 bases and J 2 bases, leaving 17 bases between the germline ends. Germline CDR1 and CDR2: SQVTM and ANQGSEA. The CDR3 spans 14 residues.

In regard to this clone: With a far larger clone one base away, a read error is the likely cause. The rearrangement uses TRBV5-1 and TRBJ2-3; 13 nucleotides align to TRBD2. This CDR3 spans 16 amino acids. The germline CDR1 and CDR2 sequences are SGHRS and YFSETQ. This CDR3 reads CASSEGLAGSTDMQYF. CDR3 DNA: TGCGCCAGCAGCGAGGGACTAGCGGGGAGCACAGATATGCAGTATTTT.

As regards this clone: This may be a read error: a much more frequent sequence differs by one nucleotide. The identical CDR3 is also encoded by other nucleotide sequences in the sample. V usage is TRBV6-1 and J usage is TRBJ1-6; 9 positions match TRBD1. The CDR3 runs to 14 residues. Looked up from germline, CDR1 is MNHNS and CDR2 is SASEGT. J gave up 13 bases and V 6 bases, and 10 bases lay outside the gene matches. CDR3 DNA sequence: TGTGCCAGCAGGGGACAGGGAATGGGACCGCCCCTCCACTTT. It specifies CASRGQGMGPPLHF.

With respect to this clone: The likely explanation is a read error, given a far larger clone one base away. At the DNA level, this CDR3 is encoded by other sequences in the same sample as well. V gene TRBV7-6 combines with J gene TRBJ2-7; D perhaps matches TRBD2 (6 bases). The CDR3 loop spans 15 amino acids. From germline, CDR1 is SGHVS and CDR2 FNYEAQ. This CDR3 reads CASSLALGGTYEQYF. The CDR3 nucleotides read TGTGCCAGCAGCTTAGCACTAGGCGGGACCTATGAGCAGTACTTC.

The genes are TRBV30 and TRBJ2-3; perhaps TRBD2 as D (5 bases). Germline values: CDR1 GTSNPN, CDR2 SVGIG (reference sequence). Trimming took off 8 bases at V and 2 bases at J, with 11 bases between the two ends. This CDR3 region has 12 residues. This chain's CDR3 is CARAVDTDTQYF. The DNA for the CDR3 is TGTGCCCGAGCGGTGGACACAGATACGCAGTATTTT.

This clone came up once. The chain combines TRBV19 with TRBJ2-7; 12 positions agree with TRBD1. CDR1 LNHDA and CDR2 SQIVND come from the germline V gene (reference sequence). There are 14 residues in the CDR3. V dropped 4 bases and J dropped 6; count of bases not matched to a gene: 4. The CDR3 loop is CASSKGQGASEQYF. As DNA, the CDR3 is TGTGCCAGTAGTAAGGGACAGGGGGCTAGCGAGCAGTACTTC. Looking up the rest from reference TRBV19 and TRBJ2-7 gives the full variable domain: DGGITQSPKYLFRKEGQNVTLSCEQNLNHDAMYWYRQDPGQGLRLIYYSQIVNDFQKGDIAEGYSVSREKKESFPLTVTSAQKNPTAFYLCASSKGQGASEQYFGPGTRLTVT.

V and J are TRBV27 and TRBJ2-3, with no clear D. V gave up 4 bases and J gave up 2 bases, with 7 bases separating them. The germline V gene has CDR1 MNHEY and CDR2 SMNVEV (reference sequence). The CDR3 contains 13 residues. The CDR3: CASSSWATDTQYF. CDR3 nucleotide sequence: TGTGCCAGCAGTTCTTGGGCCACAGATACGCAGTATTTT.

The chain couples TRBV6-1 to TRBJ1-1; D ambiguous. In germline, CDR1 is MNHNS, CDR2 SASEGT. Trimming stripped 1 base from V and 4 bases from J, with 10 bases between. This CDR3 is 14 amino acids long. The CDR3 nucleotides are TGTGCCAGCAGTGAAGGAGTGGAGGTCACTGAAGCTTTCTTT. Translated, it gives CASSEGVEVTEAFF.

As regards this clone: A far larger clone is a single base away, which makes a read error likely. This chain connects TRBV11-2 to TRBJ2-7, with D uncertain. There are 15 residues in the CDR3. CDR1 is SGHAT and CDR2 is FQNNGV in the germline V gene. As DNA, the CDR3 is TGTGCCAGCAGCTTAGATTATTCTATCTCCTACGAGCGGTACTTC. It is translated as CASSLDYSISYERYF. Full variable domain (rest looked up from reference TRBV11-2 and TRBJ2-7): EAGVAQSPRYKIIEKRQSVAFWCNPISGHATLYWYQQILGQGPKLLIQFQNNGVVDDSQLPKDRFSAERLKGVDSTLKIQPAKLEDSAVYLCASSLDYSISYERYFGPGTRLTVT.

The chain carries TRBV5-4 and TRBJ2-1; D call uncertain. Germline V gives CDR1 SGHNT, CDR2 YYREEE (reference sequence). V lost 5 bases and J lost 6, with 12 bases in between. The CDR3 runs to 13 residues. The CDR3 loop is CASSSEPINEQFF. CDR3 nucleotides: TGTGCCAGCAGTTCCGAGCCGATCAATGAGCAGTTCTTC.

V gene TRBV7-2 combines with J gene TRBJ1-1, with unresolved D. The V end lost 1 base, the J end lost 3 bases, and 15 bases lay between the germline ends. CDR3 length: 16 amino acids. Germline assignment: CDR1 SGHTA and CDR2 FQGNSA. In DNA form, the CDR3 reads TGTGCCAGCAGCTTAGTCGCTCTGGGGAATCACACTGAAGCTTTCTTT. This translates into CASSLVALGNHTEAFF. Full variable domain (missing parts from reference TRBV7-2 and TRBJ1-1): GAGVSQSPSNKVTEKGKDVELRCDPISGHTALYWYRQSLGQGLEFLIYFQGNSAPDKSGLPSDRFSAERTGGSVSTLTIQRTQQEDSAVYLCASSLVALGNHTEAFFGQGTRLTVV.

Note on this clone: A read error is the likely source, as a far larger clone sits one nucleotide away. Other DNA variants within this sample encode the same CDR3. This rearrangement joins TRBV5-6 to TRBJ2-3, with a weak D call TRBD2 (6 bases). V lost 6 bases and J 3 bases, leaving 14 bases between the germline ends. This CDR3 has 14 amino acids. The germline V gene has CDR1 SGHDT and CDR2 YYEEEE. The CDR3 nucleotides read TGTGCCAGCACCAACCCTGGGGGGACAGATACGCAGTATTTT. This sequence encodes CASTNPGGTDTQYF.

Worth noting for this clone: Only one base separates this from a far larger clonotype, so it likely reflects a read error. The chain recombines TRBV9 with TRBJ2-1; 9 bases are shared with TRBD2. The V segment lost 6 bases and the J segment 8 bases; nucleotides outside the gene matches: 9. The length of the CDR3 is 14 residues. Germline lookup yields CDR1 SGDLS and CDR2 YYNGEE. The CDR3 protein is CASNVSGRRDEQFF. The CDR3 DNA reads TGTGCCAGCAACGTGAGCGGGAGGAGGGATGAGCAGTTCTTC. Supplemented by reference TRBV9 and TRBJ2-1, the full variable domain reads DSGVTQTPKHLITATGQRVTLRCSPRSGDLSVYWYQQSLDQGLQFLIQYYNGEERAKGNILERFSAQQFPDLHSELNLSSLELGDSALYFCASNVSGRRDEQFFGPGTRLTVL.

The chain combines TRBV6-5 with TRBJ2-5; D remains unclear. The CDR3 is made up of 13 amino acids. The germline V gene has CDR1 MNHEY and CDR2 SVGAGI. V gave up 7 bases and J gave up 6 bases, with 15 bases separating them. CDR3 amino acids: CASTLDRGKTQYF. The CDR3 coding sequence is TGTGCCAGCACCCTGGACCGCGGAAAGACCCAGTACTTC.

The CDR3 bases are TGTGGGACGGGCCCCTCCTACAATGAGCAGTTCTTC. Its protein product is CGTGPSYNEQFF. This chain joins TRBV28 and TRBJ2-1; D is undetermined. The CDR3 sequence is 12 residues long. Germline-derived CDR1 and CDR2 are MDHEN and SYDVKM.

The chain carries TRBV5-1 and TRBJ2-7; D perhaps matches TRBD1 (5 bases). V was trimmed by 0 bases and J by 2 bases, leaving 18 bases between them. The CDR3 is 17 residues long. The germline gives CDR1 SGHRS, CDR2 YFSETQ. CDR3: CASSLANIAQDPYEQYF. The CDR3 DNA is TGCGCCAGCAGCTTGGCCAATATTGCACAGGATCCCTACGAGCAGTACTTC. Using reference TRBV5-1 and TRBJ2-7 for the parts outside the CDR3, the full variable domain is KAGVTQTPRYLIKTRGQQVTLSCSPISGHRSVSWYQQTPGQGLQFLFEYFSETQRNKGNFPGRFSGRQFSNSRSEMNVSTLELGDSALYLCASSLANIAQDPYEQYFGPGTRLTVT.

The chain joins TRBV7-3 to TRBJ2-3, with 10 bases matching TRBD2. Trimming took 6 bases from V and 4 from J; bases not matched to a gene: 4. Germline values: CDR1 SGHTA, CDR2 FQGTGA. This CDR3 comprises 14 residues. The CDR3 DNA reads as TGTGCCAGCAGTCCAGCGGGAGGGGCAGATACGCAGTATTTT. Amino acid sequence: CASSPAGGADTQYF. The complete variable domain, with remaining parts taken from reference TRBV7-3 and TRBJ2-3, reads GAGVSQTPSNKVTEKGKYVELRCDPISGHTALYWYRQSLGQGPEFLIYFQGTGAADDSGLPNDRFFAVRPEGSVSTLKIQRTERGDSAVYLCASSPAGGADTQYFGPGTRLTVL.

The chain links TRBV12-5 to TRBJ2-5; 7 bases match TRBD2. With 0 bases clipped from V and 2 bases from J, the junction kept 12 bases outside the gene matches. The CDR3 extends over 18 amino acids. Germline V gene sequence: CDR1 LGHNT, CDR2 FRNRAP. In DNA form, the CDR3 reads TGTGCTAGTGGTTTGGTACGGGTGGGCCTAGCGGCACAAGAGACCCAGTACTTC. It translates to CASGLVRVGLAAQETQYF.

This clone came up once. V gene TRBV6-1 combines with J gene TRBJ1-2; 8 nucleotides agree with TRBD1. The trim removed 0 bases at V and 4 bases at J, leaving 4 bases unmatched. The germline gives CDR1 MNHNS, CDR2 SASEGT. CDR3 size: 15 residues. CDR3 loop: CASSEAMTGVYGYTF. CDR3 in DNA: TGTGCCAGCAGTGAAGCTATGACAGGGGTCTATGGCTACACCTTC.

CDR3 DNA sequence: TGTGCCAGCATCTCCCCGGTGGGGGTTTATAGCAATCAGCCCCAGCATTTT. It translates to CASISPVGVYSNQPQHF. This chain links TRBV28 with TRBJ1-5, with D possibly being TRBD1 (5 bases). The V gene's germline CDR1 is MDHEN and CDR2 SYDVKM. This CDR3 comprises 17 residues. V lost 7 bases, J lost 0 bases, and 19 bases lay in between.

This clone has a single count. Here the CDR3 DNA reads TGTGCCAGCAGCAAAATCGACAGGGTCCACGAGCAGTACTTC. Encoded protein: CASSKIDRVHEQYF. The gene calls are TRBV6-5 and TRBJ2-7; 7 positions agree with TRBD1. With V trimmed by 6 bases and J by 5 bases, 10 bases remained unmatched. Germline loops: CDR1 MNHEY, CDR2 SVGAGI. This CDR3 comprises 14 residues.

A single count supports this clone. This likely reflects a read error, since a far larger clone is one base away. For the CDR3, the DNA is TGTGCCAGCAGTGGCTGGAGTGGCTCTTGGGGACACAATGAGCAGTTCTTC. It specifies CASSGWSGSWGHNEQFF. The chain recombines TRBV6-1 with TRBJ2-1; D tentatively fits TRBD1 or TRBD2 (5 bases each). The CDR3 sequence is 17 residues long. Trimming cost V 4 bases and J 5 bases, with 21 bases left between them. From germline, CDR1 is MNHNS and CDR2 SASEGT.

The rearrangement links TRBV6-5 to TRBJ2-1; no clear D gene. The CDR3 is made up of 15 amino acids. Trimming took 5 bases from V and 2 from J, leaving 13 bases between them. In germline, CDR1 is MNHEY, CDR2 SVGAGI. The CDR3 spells CASSNGIVPYNEQFF. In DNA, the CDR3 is TGTGCCAGCAGTAACGGAATCGTGCCCTACAATGAGCAGTTCTTC.

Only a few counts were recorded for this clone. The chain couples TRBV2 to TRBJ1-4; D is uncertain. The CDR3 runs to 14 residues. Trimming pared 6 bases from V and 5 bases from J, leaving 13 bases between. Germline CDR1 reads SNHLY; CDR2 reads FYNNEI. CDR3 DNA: TGTGCCAGCAGCGGACGGACCTTAAATGAAAAACTGTTTTTT. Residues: CASSGRTLNEKLFF.

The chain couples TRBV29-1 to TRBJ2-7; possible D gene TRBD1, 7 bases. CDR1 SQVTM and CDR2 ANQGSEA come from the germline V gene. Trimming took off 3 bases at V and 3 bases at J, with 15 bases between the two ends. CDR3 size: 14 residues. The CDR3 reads CSVDAGQGVYEQYF. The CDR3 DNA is TGCAGCGTTGACGCGGGGCAGGGGGTCTACGAGCAGTACTTC.

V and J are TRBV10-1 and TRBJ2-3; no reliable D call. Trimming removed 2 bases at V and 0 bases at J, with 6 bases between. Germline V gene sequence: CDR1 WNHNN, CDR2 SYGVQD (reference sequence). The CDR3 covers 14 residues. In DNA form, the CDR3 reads TGCGCCAGCAGTGAGCGGAGAAGCACAGATACGCAGTATTTT. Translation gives CASSERRSTDTQYF.